The source of this TCR beta chain is a study of cytomegalovirus exposure and HLA in healthy donors. The count of this clone is one. Its antigen is as yet unknown. CDR1 and CDR2 (germline): SNHLY, FYNNEI. V was cut by 1 base and J by 0 bases, with 6 bases left in between. This CDR3 region has 15 residues. Study conclusions and caveats: Some V segments (TRBV6-2 and TRBV6-3 among them) were excluded as indistinguishable. As a later analysis revealed, most CMV-associated TCR beta chains appeared HLA-restricted.

Primers for the PCR totalled 60 Vbeta and 13 Jbeta. Measured with immunoSEQ multiplex PCR; TCRdb has only the in-frame clones, and not every one. This repertoire shows almost 85,000 clones, around 80% found once; its top ten account for around 2.7%. The V call is TRBV2, the J call TRBJ1-4; the D is unclear. The specimen was PBMCs. The clonotype originates from a male donor in good health and CMV-seropositive. The CDR3 bases are TGTGCCAGCAGTGAAGGTGTCGCAACTAATGAAAAACTGTTTTTT. Its translation: CASSEGVATNEKLFF.